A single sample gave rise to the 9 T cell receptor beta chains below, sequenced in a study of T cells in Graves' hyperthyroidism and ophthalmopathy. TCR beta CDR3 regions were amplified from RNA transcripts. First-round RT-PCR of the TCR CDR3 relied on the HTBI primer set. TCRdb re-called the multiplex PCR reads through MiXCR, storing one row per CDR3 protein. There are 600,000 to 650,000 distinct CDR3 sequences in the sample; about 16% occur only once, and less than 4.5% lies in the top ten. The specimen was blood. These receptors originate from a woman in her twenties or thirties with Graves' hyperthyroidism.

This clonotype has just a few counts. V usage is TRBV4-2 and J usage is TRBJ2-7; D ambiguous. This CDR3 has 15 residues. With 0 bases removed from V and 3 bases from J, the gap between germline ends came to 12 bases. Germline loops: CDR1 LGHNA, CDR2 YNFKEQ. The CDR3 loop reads CASSQDDGMDYEQYF. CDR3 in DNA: TGTGCCAGCAGCCAAGACGATGGTATGGACTACGAGCAGTACTTC.

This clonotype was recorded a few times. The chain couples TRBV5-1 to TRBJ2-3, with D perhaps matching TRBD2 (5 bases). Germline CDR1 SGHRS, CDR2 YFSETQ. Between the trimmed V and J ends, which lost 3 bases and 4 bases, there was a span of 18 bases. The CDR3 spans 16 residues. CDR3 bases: TGCGCCAGCAGCTCGGCCGGCGGGCCTTCGGCAGATACGCAGTATTTT. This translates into CASSSAGGPSADTQYF.

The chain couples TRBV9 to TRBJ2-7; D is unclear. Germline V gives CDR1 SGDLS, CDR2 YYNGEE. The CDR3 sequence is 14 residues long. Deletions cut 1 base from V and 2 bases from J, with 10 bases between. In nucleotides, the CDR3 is TGTGCCAGCAGCGTATCGGCGGATGCCTACGAGCAGTACTTC. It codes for CASSVSADAYEQYF.

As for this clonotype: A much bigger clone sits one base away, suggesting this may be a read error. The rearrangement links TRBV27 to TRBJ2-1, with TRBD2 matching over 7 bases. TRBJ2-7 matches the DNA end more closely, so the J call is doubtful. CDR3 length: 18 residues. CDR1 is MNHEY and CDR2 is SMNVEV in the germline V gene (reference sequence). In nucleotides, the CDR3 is TGTGCCAGCAGTTTAAAGAATACCGGGACTACCTTCTACAATGAGCAGTACTTC. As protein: CASSLKNTGTTFYNEQYF.

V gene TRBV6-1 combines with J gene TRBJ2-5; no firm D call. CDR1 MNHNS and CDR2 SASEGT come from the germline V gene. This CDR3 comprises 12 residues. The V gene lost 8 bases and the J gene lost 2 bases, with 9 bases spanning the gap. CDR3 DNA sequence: TGTGCCAGCGGAAAGATACAAGAGACCCAGTACTTC. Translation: CASGKIQETQYF.

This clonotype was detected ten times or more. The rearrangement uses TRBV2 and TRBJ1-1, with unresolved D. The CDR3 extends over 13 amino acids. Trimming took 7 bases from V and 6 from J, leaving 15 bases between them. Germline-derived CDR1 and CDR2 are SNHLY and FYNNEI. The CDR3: CASILRERAEAFF. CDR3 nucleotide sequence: TGTGCCAGCATCCTCCGGGAGAGGGCTGAAGCTTTCTTT.

CDR3 sequence: CASSPTTANTGELFF. The CDR3 region has the DNA TGTGCCAGCAGCCCTACGACAGCGAACACCGGGGAGCTGTTTTTT. The chain uses TRBV7-3 and TRBJ2-2; a possible D gene is TRBD1 (5 bases). The CDR3 runs 15 residues. Trimming removed 5 bases from V and 0 bases from J, with 10 bases in between. Germline CDR1 reads SGHTA; CDR2 reads FQGTGA.

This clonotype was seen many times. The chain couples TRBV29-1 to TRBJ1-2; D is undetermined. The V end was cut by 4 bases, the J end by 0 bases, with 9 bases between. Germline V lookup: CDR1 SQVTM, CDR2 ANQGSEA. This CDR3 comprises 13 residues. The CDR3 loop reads CSVAEHTNYGYTF. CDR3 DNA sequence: TGCAGCGTTGCCGAACATACTAACTATGGCTACACCTTC.

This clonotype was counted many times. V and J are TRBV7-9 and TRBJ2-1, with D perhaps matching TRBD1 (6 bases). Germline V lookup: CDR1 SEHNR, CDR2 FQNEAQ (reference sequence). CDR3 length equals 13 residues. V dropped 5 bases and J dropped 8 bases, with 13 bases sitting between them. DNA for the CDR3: TGTGCCAGCAGCCTAACAGGGTTTTATGAGCAGTTCTTC. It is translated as CASSLTGFYEQFF.